This T cell receptor beta chain was recorded in a study of CD8+ T cells in alopecia areata. Extracted from the samples, RNA was reverse transcribed into cDNA to serve as the sequencing template. TCRdb keeps only in-frame clones here, not all; method: immunoSEQ multiplex PCR. The profile shows roughly 250,000 clones, 65% to 70% of them singletons. Trimming took 7 bases from V and 0 from J, leaving 13 bases between them. This CDR3 comprises 15 residues. Looked up from germline, CDR1 is SEHNR and CDR2 is FQNEAQ (reference sequence). This TCR derives from a human donor with alopecia areata. Sequencing was performed on CD4+ T cells sorted from blood, taken at week 0. The chain has TRBV7-9 and TRBJ2-1; tentatively, D is TRBD1 (5 bases). The DNA for the CDR3 is TGTGCCAGCACCCAGTGGGGCACCTCCTACAATGAGCAGTTCTTC. This translates into CASTQWGTSYNEQFF. The variable domain in full, completed from reference TRBV7-9 and TRBJ2-1, reads DTGVSQNPRHKITKRGQNVTFRCDPISEHNRLYWYRQTLGQGPEFLTYFQNEAQLEKSRLLSDRFSAERPKGSFSTLEIQRTEQGDSAMYLCASTQWGTSYNEQFFGPGTRLTVL.